This T cell receptor (beta chain) was captured in a study of control samples from healthy donors and cancer patients. TCRdb keeps only in-frame clones here, not all; method: immunoSEQ multiplex PCR. This sample carries 150,000 to 200,000 clones, about 91% of them seen once, and the ten largest clones take around 5%. This clone was recorded only once. This CDR3 region has 14 residues. V was pared by 0 bases and J by 4 bases, with 6 bases between. Germline CDR1 is LGHDT and CDR2 is YNNKEL (reference sequence). The sample was blood. This receptor was identified in a woman in her 30s in good health. The rearrangement links TRBV3-1 (or the pseudogene TRBV3-2) to TRBJ2-2; D is ambiguous. CDR3 nucleotide sequence: TGTGCCAGCAGCCAAGATCTCTCCACCGGGGAGCTGTTTTTT. Translated, it gives CASSQDLSTGELFF.